This paragraph reports one TCR beta chain. This clonotype appeared a few times. Its specific antigen is unknown. Base qualities were left out, and no much larger clone turns up one base away. This record comes from a study of CD4 T cell repertoires and nickel (dated by TCRdb to 2020 to 2022). Relative to germline, V is missing 4 bases and J is missing 6 bases, with 3 bases of the junction outside any gene match. The CDR3 contains 15 residues, cysteine and phenylalanine counted. The sequence is cut down to CDR3 DNA, 45 bases in frame from base 1. The germline V gene sets CDR1 to SGHRS and CDR2 to YFSETQ. Library preparation employed RT-PCR. TCRdb lists the instrument as Illumina MiSeq. In TCRdb, the public reads were trimmed at Q25 with fastp and aligned with MiXCR, with productive beta chains retained. Rows with a matching CDR3 protein are joined into one entry that keeps the most common DNA and genes. Here the sample has 450 to 500 distinct CDR3 sequences; roughly half occur a single time. The ten biggest clones cover around 18% of the sample.

Sequences were obtained from CD4+ T cells from blood, not recorded whether cultured. The receptor comes from a human donor in a nickel allergy study, with or without nickel allergy (not recorded which). It is not recorded whether this sample comes from one donor or several. This sequence uses TRBV5-1 and TRBJ2-1, with TRBD2 matching 14 junction bases. The sequenced DNA: TGCGCCAGCAGCCTAGGGACTAGCGGGAGCAATGAGCAGTTCTTC. Translated, this gives CASSLGTSGSNEQFF. Full variable domain (CDR3 extended with the reference TRBV5-1 and TRBJ2-1 proteins): KAGVTQTPRYLIKTRGQQVTLSCSPISGHRSVSWYQQTPGQGLQFLFEYFSETQRNKGNFPGRFSGRQFSNSRSEMNVSTLELGDSALYLCASSLGTSGSNEQFFGPGTRLTVL.